The clone carrying this T cell receptor beta chain was seen ten or more times. The data belong to a study of metastatic and nonmetastatic thyroid tumors. TCRdb re-clonotyped the PCR reads through MiXCR. The repertoire holds around 70,000 clones, less than 20% seen once, with 9.5% to 15% in the top ten. The CDR3 covers 15 residues. Trimming took off 7 bases at V and 8 bases at J, with 21 bases between the two ends. Prior to thyroid surgery, none of the patients had received any treatment. Source material: blood. The V call is TRBV12-3 or TRBV12-4, the J call TRBJ2-1; either TRBD1 or TRBD2 may supply D (6 bases each). The clonotype originates from a female donor with papillary thyroid cancer or a benign thyroid nodule (not recorded which). Some clones in this sample may be carry-over from other donors' samples. The CDR3 DNA reads as TGTGCCAGCACCTCGGGGGACAAGGGGGTCTATGAGCAGTTCTTC. Translating it yields CASTSGDKGVYEQFF.